The entry that follows covers one T cell receptor (beta chain) sequence. Its antigen is currently unknown. The data are from a study of B cell selection in AIRE deficiency. Broader study findings: AIRE-deficient Tconv and Treg repertoires matched healthy donors in TCRBV, CDR3 length, diversity.

Per the study methods: About 120,000 patient and about 1.4x10^5 healthy donor in-frame TCRbeta sequences came from conventional T cells. Method: immunoSEQ multiplex PCR; TCRdb's copy keeps in-frame clones and lacks some. Clonal size and the V and J genes are those of that table, whereas D and trimming came from the DNA. The sample shows tens of thousands of clones, less than 97% of them seen only once. The sorted conventional CD4 T cells were gated as CD4+CD127+. Sequenced material: CD4+CD127+ conventional T cells sorted from PBMCs. The clonotype comes from a human donor in good health.

The chain's CDR3 is CASSLAGTAYEQYF. CDR3 coding DNA: TGTGCCAGCAGCCTGGCGGGAACCGCCTACGAGCAGTACTTC. The chain links TRBV7-9 to TRBJ2-7, with D perhaps TRBD2 (6 bases). Deletions cut 5 bases from V and 2 bases from J, with 13 bases between. The germline V gene encodes CDR1 SEHNR and CDR2 FQNEAQ (reference sequence). CDR3 length equals 14 residues.